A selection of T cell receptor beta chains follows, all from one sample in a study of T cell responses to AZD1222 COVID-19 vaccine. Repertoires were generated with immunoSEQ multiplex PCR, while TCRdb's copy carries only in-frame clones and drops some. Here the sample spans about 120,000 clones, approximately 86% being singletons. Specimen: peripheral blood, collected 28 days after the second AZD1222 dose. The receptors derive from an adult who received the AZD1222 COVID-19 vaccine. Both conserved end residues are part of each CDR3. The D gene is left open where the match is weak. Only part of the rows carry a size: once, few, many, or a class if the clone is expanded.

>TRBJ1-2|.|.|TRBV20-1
TGCAGTGCTAGTACAGGTGGACGTAACTATGGCTACACCTTC
CSASTGGRNYGYTF
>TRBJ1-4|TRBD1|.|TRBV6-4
TGTGCCAGCAGCAGGGACAGGGATGAAAAACTGTTTTTT
CASSRDRDEKLFF
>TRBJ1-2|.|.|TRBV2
TGTGCCAGCAGTGAAGTTCTCGAAAGGGGCTACACCTTC
CASSEVLERGYTF
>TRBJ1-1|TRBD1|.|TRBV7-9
TGTGCCAGCAGCCCGGGGGACAGGTACACTGAAGCTTTCTTT
CASSPGDRYTEAFF
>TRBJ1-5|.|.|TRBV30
TGTGCCTGGGGGGGGAGGGGCAATCAGCCCCAGCATTTT
CAWGGRGNQPQHF
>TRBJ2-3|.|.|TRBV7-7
TGTGCTAGCAGCACGACACAACTGGATACGCAGTATTTT
CASSTTQLDTQYF
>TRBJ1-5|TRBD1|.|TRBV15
TGTGCCACCAGCAGAGATGATAGCAGGGGGCGATTTCAGCCCCAGCATTTT
CATSRDDSRGRFQPQHF
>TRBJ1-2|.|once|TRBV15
TGTGCCACCAACCCGGGGCCCTCTTATGGCTACACCTTC
CATNPGPSYGYTF
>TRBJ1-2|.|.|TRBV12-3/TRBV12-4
TGTGCCAGCACCCGAAGACAGAACTATGGCTACACCTTC
CASTRRQNYGYTF
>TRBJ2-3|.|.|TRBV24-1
TGTGCCACCAGTGGTATTCTCCCGCCGCAGTATTTT
CATSGILPPQYF
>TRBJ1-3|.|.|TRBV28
TGTGCCAGCAGTTCACCGGACTCTGGAAACACCATATATTTT
CASSSPDSGNTIYF
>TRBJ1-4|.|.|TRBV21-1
TGTGCCAGCCCTCAGACAGGGCGGGATGAAAAACTGTTTTTT
CASPQTGRDEKLFF